This entry lists 25 T cell receptor beta chains sequenced from one sample in a study of blood T cell repertoires in COVID-19. Data came from immunoSEQ multiplex PCR; TCRdb stores just in-frame clones and leaves some out. Among hundreds of thousands of clones listed, 70% to 90% were seen once. The sample was peripheral blood. The receptors were gathered from a woman between 65 and 79 years old with COVID-19, enrolled during active disease.

The V gene is TRBV7-2, the J gene TRBJ2-3; D call uncertain. From germline, CDR1 is SGHTA and CDR2 FQGNSA. Trimming cost V 1 base and J 3 bases, with 20 bases left between them. The CDR3 length is 18 residues. The CDR3 DNA follows: TGTGCCAGCAGCTTAGTAAGGAACCTGGCGGCAACAACAGATACGCAGTATTTT. Protein product: CASSLVRNLAATTDTQYF.

Only a few counts were recorded for this clone. J is TRBJ2-7 and V is TRBV5-6, with 13 bases identical to TRBD2. The trim removed 2 bases at V and 3 bases at J, leaving 2 bases unmatched. The V gene's germline CDR1 is SGHDT and CDR2 YYEEEE. CDR3 length: 15 residues. CDR3 protein: CASSFRTSGGYEQYF. In DNA, the CDR3 is TGTGCCAGCAGCTTCCGGACTAGCGGGGGCTACGAGCAGTACTTC.

The rearrangement links TRBV5-1 to TRBJ2-7; 8 bases fit TRBD2. The CDR3 has 13 amino acids. CDR1 is SGHRS and CDR2 is YFSETQ in the germline V gene. After removal of 7 bases from V and 5 bases from J, the junction contained 8 bases not matched to a gene. CDR3 region: CASGFFGGDEQYF. For the CDR3, the DNA is TGCGCCAGCGGATTTTTCGGGGGGGACGAGCAGTACTTC.

The chain has TRBV11-2 and TRBJ2-5; TRBD1 matches 7 bases. Germline V gives CDR1 SGHAT, CDR2 FQNNGV. Trimming at V came to 5 bases and at J to 1 base, leaving 4 bases not matched to a gene. The CDR3 length is 14 residues. Written as DNA, the CDR3 is TGTGCCAGCAGCCCCAGGGGGTTCCAAGAGACCCAGTACTTC. Protein product: CASSPRGFQETQYF.

This chain uses TRBV12-3 or TRBV12-4 with TRBJ2-7; possible D gene TRBD1, 5 bases. This CDR3 spans 13 amino acids. Trimming removed 5 bases at V and 2 bases at J, with 10 bases between. CDR3 protein: CASSRKGTYEQYF. CDR3 DNA: TGTGCCAGCAGTCGCAAGGGGACCTACGAGCAGTACTTC.

The rearrangement joins TRBV30 to TRBJ1-4; tentatively, D is TRBD1 (5 bases). Germline lookup yields CDR1 GTSNPN and CDR2 SVGIG (reference sequence). The V gene lost 4 bases and the J gene lost 5 bases, with 11 bases spanning the gap. The CDR3 covers 13 residues. The CDR3 nucleotides are TGTGCCTGGAATCAGGGTAGGAATGAAAAACTGTTTTTT. Amino acid sequence: CAWNQGRNEKLFF.

The chain uses TRBV5-1 and TRBJ1-2; the match to TRBD1 covers 11 bases. The germline V gene has CDR1 SGHRS and CDR2 YFSETQ. The CDR3 contains 14 residues. V lost 4 bases, J lost 7 bases, and 6 bases stayed unmatched. CDR3 residues: CASSMGQGGLGYTF. The CDR3, as DNA: TGCGCCAGCAGCATGGGACAGGGGGGGCTTGGCTACACCTTC.

This chain uses TRBV12-3 or TRBV12-4 with TRBJ2-2; TRBD2 is a possible D gene (6 bases). The length of the CDR3 is 13 residues. V lost 11 bases and J lost 6, with 16 bases in between. CDR3 DNA: TGTGCCTCAACGCGGCTAGCGTCCGGGGAGCTGTTTTTT. Amino acid sequence: CASTRLASGELFF.

The chain carries TRBV6-2 or TRBV6-3 and TRBJ1-1; unclear D gene. Looked up from germline, CDR1 is MNHEY and CDR2 is SVGEGT. Between the trimmed V and J ends, which lost 2 bases and 1 base, there was a span of 20 bases. The CDR3 sequence is 18 residues long. The CDR3 loop reads CASSYPWEGSKRNTEAFF. CDR3 in DNA: TGTGCCAGCAGTTACCCCTGGGAGGGTTCTAAGAGGAACACTGAAGCTTTCTTT.

The genes are TRBV2 and TRBJ2-7; 8 positions match TRBD1. Germline V CDR1 and CDR2: SNHLY, FYNNEI. The CDR3 is 13 residues long. V trimming: 7 bases; J trimming: 3 bases; junction bases outside the gene matches: 5. The CDR3 DNA reads as TGTGCCAGCATGCCGGACAGGGACTACGAGCAGTACTTC. Its translation is CASMPDRDYEQYF.

The chain joins TRBV27 to TRBJ2-7, with 7 positions matching TRBD1. Trimming removed 2 bases from V and 7 bases from J; junction bases left unmatched: 8. This CDR3 is 14 amino acids long. Germline V gene sequence: CDR1 MNHEY, CDR2 SMNVEV (reference sequence). The CDR3 protein is CASSLQTGIGEQYF. The CDR3 DNA reads as TGTGCCAGCAGTTTACAGACAGGGATAGGGGAGCAGTACTTC.

The V call is TRBV5-4, the J call TRBJ1-2; 7 nucleotides line up with TRBD1. The V and J ends lost 0 bases and 1 base, in that order; junction bases with no gene match: 3. The CDR3 runs 15 residues. Germline CDR1 reads SGHNT; CDR2 reads YYREEE (reference sequence). CDR3 region: CASSLGTGLNYGYTF. In DNA, the CDR3 is TGTGCCAGCAGCTTGGGGACAGGTCTTAACTATGGCTACACCTTC.

The rearrangement uses TRBV10-3 and TRBJ2-7; D may be TRBD2 (5 bases). Trimming left V 3 bases short and J 0 bases short, with 9 bases between. Germline loops: CDR1 ENHRY, CDR2 SYGVKD. The CDR3 sequence is 14 residues long. CDR3 residues: CAISELEGSYEQYF. CDR3 coding DNA: TGTGCCATCAGTGAATTAGAGGGCTCCTACGAGCAGTACTTC.

This clone is a singleton in its sample. J is TRBJ2-7 and V is TRBV7-8; a possible D gene is TRBD1 (5 bases). The germline V and J ends were trimmed by 3 bases and 2 bases, with 17 bases remaining between them. CDR3 length: 16 residues. Germline lookup yields CDR1 SGHVS and CDR2 FQNEAQ. This CDR3 is CASSFRRGQSTYEQYF. The CDR3 DNA reads TGTGCCAGCAGCTTTAGAAGGGGCCAGTCAACCTACGAGCAGTACTTC.

V gene TRBV7-9 combines with J gene TRBJ1-2, with D possibly matching TRBD1 (6 bases). Per the germline V gene, CDR1 is SEHNR and CDR2 is FQNEAQ (reference sequence). This CDR3 comprises 16 residues. Trimming pared 6 bases from V and 0 bases from J, leaving 17 bases between. The CDR3 DNA follows: TGTGCCAGCAGTTGGGGGGGCGGACTAGCTAACTATGGCTACACCTTC. It encodes CASSWGGGLANYGYTF. Filled out from reference TRBV7-9 and TRBJ1-2, the complete variable domain reads DTGVSQNPRHKITKRGQNVTFRCDPISEHNRLYWYRQTLGQGPEFLTYFQNEAQLEKSRLLSDRFSAERPKGSFSTLEIQRTEQGDSAMYLCASSWGGGLANYGYTFGSGTRLTVV.

This clone was observed a single time. V gene TRBV24-1 combines with J gene TRBJ1-2; 11 nucleotides align to TRBD1. The CDR3 has 16 residues. Looked up from germline, CDR1 is KGHDR and CDR2 is SFDVKD. J gave up 6 bases and V 3 bases, and 8 bases lay outside the gene matches. The CDR3 here is CATSDTRDRGVNGYTF. CDR3 bases: TGTGCCACCAGTGATACTCGGGACAGGGGGGTCAATGGCTACACCTTC.

V usage is TRBV14 and J usage is TRBJ2-3, with a weak D call TRBD2 (6 bases). V lost 4 bases to trimming and J lost 4 bases, with 15 bases between them. The CDR3 is 15 residues long. Germline CDR1 reads SGHDN; CDR2 reads FVKESK. In DNA, the CDR3 is TGTGCCAGCAGCCCAGACAGTCAGCGGGCAGATACGCAGTATTTT. Its protein product is CASSPDSQRADTQYF.

The V gene is TRBV5-5, the J gene TRBJ2-7; 12 bases agree with TRBD1. V was clipped by 5 bases and J by 7 bases; unmatched bases: 10. This CDR3 spans 15 amino acids. CDR1 SGHKS and CDR2 YYEKEE come from the germline V gene (reference sequence). CDR3 nucleotide sequence: TGTGCCAGCAGGCAAAGGGACAGGGGGCTTCAAGAGCAGTACTTC. It translates to CASRQRDRGLQEQYF.

The chain joins TRBV28 to TRBJ1-6; 11 bases fit TRBD1. The CDR3 is 15 amino acids. The germline V gene has CDR1 MDHEN and CDR2 SYDVKM. With V trimmed by 7 bases and J by 11 bases, 10 bases remained unmatched. The CDR3: CASKRRGQGAAPLHF. The DNA for the CDR3 is TGTGCCAGCAAACGACGCGGACAGGGGGCGGCACCCCTCCACTTT. Using reference TRBV28 and TRBJ1-6 for the parts outside the CDR3, the full variable domain is DVKVTQSSRYLVKRTGEKVFLECVQDMDHENMFWYRQDPGLGLRLIYFSYDVKMKEKGDIPEGYSVSREKKERFSLILESASTNQTSMYLCASKRRGQGAAPLHFGNGTRLTVT.

The CDR3 region has the DNA TGTGCCAGCACAGTGGGACAGGCTAATTACAATGAGCAGTTCTTC. Residues: CASTVGQANYNEQFF. The chain uses TRBV7-8 and TRBJ2-1; 8 nucleotides agree with TRBD1. CDR1 is SGHVS and CDR2 is FQNEAQ in the germline V gene. V lost 7 bases and J lost 4; bases outside the gene matches: 9. The CDR3 is 15 amino acids.

The rearrangement joins TRBV2 to TRBJ2-1; 7 positions match TRBD2. J gave up 9 bases and V 6 bases, and 8 bases lay outside the gene matches. The CDR3 is made up of 13 amino acids. Germline assignment: CDR1 SNHLY and CDR2 FYNNEI. The CDR3 reads CASSYTSDSEQFF. The CDR3 nucleotides read TGTGCCAGCAGCTACACTAGCGATAGTGAGCAGTTCTTC.

The rearrangement joins TRBV6-4 to TRBJ2-3, with 8 bases aligning to TRBD1. The V gene end was trimmed by 8 bases and the J gene end by 6 bases; junction bases not matched to a gene: 13. The germline CDR1 and CDR2 sequences are MRHNA and SNTAGT. This CDR3 has 15 residues. The CDR3 is CASSKPTGAEDTQYF. In DNA, the CDR3 is TGTGCCAGCTCCAAACCGACAGGGGCGGAGGATACGCAGTATTTT.

This sequence joins TRBV5-1 and TRBJ2-3; the match to TRBD2 covers 8 bases. Germline CDR1 is SGHRS and CDR2 is YFSETQ. The CDR3 is made up of 18 amino acids. Trimming at V came to 0 bases and at J to 2 bases, leaving 11 bases not matched to a gene. The CDR3 loop reads CASSLDSGGVAFTDTQYF. For the CDR3, the DNA is TGCGCCAGCAGCTTGGACAGCGGGGGCGTAGCGTTCACAGATACGCAGTATTTT.

The chain has TRBV11-2 and TRBJ2-3; TRBD2 agrees at 7 bases. Germline CDR1 is SGHAT and CDR2 is FQNNGV. The CDR3 contains 15 residues. The V gene end was trimmed by 6 bases and the J gene end by 1 base; junction bases not matched to a gene: 7. CDR3 bases: TGTGCCAGCAGATCCCCAGGGAGGGGCACAGATACGCAGTATTTT. This sequence encodes CASRSPGRGTDTQYF.

In its sample, this clone was seen many times. V usage is TRBV5-1 and J usage is TRBJ2-5; 10 bases align to TRBD1. Trimming at V came to 3 bases and at J to 3 bases, leaving 8 bases not matched to a gene. There are 16 residues in the CDR3. Germline lookup yields CDR1 SGHRS and CDR2 YFSETQ. The CDR3 loop reads CASSSGDRGIEETQYF. Written as DNA, the CDR3 is TGCGCCAGCAGCTCAGGGGACAGGGGTATTGAAGAGACCCAGTACTTC.